This TCR beta chain was captured by sequencing in a study of PD-1 blockade in classical Hodgkin lymphoma. Regarding the study as a whole: It was among complete responders that baseline diversity resembled that of newly diagnosed patients. Exclusion removed patients who began nivolumab under 1 year after ASCT. Newly diagnosed patients were reported to exhibit reduced baseline TCR diversity relative to healthy donors.

Patients all relapsed after autologous stem cell transplantation, and there was variation in brentuximab vedotin exposure. Clones were read by immunoSEQ multiplex PCR, and TCRdb kept only the in-frame ones, dropping some. Of around 70,000 clones detected, about 70% appear once; the ten largest clones hold 7% to 10%. This clone has just one count. Its matching antigen is unknown. CDR3 length: 15 amino acids. Looked up from germline, CDR1 is SEHNR and CDR2 is FQNEAQ (reference sequence). Between the trimmed V and J ends, which lost 1 base and 3 bases, there was a span of 12 bases. This TCR was recovered from a human donor with classical Hodgkin lymphoma. The source was peripheral blood mononuclear cells (PBMCs), collected before the second cycle of nivolumab. The J gene is TRBJ1-2, the V gene TRBV7-9, with D perhaps TRBD1 (6 bases). CDR3 bases: TGTGCCAGCAGCTTAGGGGCAGGGGAGGACTATGGCTACACCTTC. It codes for CASSLGAGEDYGYTF. The full variable domain, completed using reference TRBV7-9 and TRBJ1-2, is DTGVSQNPRHKITKRGQNVTFRCDPISEHNRLYWYRQTLGQGPEFLTYFQNEAQLEKSRLLSDRFSAERPKGSFSTLEIQRTEQGDSAMYLCASSLGAGEDYGYTFGSGTRLTVV.